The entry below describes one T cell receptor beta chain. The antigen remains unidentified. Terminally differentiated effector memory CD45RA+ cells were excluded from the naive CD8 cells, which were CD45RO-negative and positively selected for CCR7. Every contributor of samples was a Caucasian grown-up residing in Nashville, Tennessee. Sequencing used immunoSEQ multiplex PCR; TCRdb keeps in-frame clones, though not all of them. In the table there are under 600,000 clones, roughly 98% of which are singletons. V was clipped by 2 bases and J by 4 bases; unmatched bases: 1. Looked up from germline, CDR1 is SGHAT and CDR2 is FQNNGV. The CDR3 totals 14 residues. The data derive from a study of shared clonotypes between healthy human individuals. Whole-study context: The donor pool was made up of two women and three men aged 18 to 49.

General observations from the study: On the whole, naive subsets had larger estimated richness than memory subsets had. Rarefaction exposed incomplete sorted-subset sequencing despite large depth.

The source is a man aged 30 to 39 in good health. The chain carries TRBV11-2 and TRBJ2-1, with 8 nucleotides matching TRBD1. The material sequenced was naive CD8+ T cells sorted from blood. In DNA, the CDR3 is TGTGCCAGCAGCTTACAGGGGGCATACAATGAGCAGTTCTTC. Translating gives CASSLQGAYNEQFF.